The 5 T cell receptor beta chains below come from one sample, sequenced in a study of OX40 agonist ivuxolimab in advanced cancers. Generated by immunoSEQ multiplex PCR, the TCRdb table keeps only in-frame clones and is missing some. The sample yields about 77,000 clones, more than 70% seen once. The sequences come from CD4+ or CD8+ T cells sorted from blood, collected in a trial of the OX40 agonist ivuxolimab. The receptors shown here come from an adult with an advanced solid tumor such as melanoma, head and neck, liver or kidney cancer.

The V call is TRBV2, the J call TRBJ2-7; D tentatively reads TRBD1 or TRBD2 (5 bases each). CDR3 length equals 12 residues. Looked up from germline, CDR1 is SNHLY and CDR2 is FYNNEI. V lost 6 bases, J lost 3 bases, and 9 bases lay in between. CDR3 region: CASRGVNYEQYF. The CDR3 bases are TGTGCCAGCAGGGGGGTCAACTACGAGCAGTACTTC.

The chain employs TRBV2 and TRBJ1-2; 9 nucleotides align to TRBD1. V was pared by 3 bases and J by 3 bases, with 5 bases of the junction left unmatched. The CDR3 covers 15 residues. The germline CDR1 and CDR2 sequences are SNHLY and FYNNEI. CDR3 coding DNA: TGTGCCAGCAGTGAGCGACAGGGGGGAGACTATGGCTACACCTTC. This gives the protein CASSERQGGDYGYTF.

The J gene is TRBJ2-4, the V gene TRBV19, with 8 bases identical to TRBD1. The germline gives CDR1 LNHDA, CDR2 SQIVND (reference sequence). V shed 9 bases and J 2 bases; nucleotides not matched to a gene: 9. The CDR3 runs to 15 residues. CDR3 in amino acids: CASCSDRGPKNIQYF. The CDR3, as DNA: TGTGCCAGCTGTTCTGACAGGGGTCCCAAAAACATTCAGTACTTC.

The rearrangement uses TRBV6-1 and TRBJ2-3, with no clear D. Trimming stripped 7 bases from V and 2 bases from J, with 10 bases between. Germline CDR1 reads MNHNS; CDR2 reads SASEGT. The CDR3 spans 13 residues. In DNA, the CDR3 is TGTGCCAGCACCACAGACGTCACAGATACGCAGTATTTT. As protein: CASTTDVTDTQYF.

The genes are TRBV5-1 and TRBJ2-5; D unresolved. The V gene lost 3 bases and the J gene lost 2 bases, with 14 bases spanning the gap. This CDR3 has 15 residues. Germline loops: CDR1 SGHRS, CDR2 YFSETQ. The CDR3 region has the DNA TGCGCCAGCAGCTCCTCCTGGGGTGCTCAAGAGACCCAGTACTTC. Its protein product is CASSSSWGAQETQYF.